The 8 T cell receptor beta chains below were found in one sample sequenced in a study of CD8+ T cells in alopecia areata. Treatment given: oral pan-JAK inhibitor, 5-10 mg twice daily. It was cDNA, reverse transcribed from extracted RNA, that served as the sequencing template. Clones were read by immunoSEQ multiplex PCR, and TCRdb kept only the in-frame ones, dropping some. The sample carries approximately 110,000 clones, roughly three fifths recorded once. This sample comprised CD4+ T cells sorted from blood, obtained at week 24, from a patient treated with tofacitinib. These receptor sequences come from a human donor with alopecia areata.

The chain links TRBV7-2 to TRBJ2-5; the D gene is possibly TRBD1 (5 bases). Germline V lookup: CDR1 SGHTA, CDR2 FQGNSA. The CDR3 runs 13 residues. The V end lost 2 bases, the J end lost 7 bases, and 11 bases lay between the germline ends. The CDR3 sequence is CASSLQGFGTQYF. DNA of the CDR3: TGTGCCAGCAGCTTACAGGGTTTCGGGACCCAGTACTTC. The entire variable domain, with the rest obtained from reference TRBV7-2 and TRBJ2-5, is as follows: GAGVSQSPSNKVTEKGKDVELRCDPISGHTALYWYRQSLGQGLEFLIYFQGNSAPDKSGLPSDRFSAERTGGSVSTLTIQRTQQEDSAVYLCASSLQGFGTQYFGPGTRLLVL.

DNA for the CDR3: TGCAGCGTTGGAACAGCGGGGAGTCAAGAGACCCAGTACTTC. It yields the protein CSVGTAGSQETQYF. This rearrangement joins TRBV29-1 to TRBJ2-5; 7 positions agree with TRBD2. This CDR3 is built from 14 residues. Germline V gives CDR1 SQVTM, CDR2 ANQGSEA. Trimming at V came to 4 bases and at J to 2 bases, leaving 7 bases not matched to a gene.

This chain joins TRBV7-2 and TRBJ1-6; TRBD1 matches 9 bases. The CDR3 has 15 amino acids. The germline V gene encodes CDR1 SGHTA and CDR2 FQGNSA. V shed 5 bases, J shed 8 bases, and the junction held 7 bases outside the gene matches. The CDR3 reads CASSVFGDRDSPLHF. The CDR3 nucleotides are TGTGCCAGCAGCGTCTTTGGGGACAGGGATTCACCCCTCCACTTT.

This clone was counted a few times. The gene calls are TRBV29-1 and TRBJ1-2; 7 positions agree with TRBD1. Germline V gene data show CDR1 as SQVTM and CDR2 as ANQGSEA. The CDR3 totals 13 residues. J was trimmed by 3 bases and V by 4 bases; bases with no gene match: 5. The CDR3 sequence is CSVVEGADYGYTF. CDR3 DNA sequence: TGCAGCGTTGTGGAGGGGGCAGACTATGGCTACACCTTC.

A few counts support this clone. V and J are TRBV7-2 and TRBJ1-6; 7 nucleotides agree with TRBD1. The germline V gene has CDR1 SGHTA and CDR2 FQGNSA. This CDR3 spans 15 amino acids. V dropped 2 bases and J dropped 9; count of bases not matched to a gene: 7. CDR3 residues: CASSLRDSGGSPLHF. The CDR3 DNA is TGTGCCAGCAGCTTACGGGACAGTGGCGGTTCACCCCTCCACTTT. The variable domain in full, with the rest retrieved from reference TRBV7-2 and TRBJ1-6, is GAGVSQSPSNKVTEKGKDVELRCDPISGHTALYWYRQSLGQGLEFLIYFQGNSAPDKSGLPSDRFSAERTGGSVSTLTIQRTQQEDSAVYLCASSLRDSGGSPLHFGNGTRLTVT.

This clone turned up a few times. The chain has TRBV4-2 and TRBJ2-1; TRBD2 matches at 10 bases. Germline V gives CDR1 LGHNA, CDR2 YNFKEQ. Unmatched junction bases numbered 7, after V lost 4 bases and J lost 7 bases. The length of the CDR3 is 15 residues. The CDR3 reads CASSLGLAGVNEQFF. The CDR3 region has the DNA TGTGCCAGCAGCCTAGGGCTAGCGGGGGTTAATGAGCAGTTCTTC.

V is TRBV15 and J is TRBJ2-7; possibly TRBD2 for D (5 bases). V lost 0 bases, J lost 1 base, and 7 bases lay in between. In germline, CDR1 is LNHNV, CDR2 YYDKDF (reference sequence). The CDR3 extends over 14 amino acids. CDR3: CATSRDTGSYEQYF. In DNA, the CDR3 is TGTGCCACCAGCAGAGATACGGGATCCTACGAGCAGTACTTC.

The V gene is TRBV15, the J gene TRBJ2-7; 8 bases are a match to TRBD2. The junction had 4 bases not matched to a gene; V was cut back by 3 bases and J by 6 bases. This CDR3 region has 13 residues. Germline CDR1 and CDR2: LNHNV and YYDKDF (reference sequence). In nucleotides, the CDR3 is TGTGCCACCAGCAGTGACCTAGCGGGCGAGCAGTACTTC. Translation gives CATSSDLAGEQYF.